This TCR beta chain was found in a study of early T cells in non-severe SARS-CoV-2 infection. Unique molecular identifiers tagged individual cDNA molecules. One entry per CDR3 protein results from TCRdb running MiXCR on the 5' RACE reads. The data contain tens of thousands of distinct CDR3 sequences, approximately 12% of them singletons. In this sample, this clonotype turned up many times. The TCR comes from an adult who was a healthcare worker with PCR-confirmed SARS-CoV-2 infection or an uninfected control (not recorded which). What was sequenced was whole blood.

The CDR3 is CASSLGGQGGNYGYTF. The CDR3 nucleotides read TGTGCCAGCAGCTTAGGGGGACAGGGTGGAAACTATGGCTACACCTTC. V is TRBV11-2 and J is TRBJ1-2; 9 bases are shared with TRBD1. Trimming removed 1 base from V and 2 bases from J; junction bases left unmatched: 5. CDR1 and CDR2 (germline): SGHAT, FQNNGV. The CDR3 consists of 16 residues.